This TCR beta chain stems from a study of blood T cell repertoires in COVID-19. Original handling: Reference gene primer amplification yielded estimated nucleated cell counts. Profiling relied on immunoSEQ multiplex PCR, and the TCRdb table lists in-frame clones only, not all of them. V and J calls and clone size are as listed in that table; D and trimming were resolved from the DNA. Among 150,000 or so clones listed, 80% to 90% were seen once. Germline V gene lookup returns CDR1 MNHEY and CDR2 SVGEGT. The V and J ends lost 4 bases and 5 bases, in that order; junction bases with no gene match: 7. The CDR3 is made up of 14 amino acids.

Sequencing used peripheral blood. The chain uses TRBV6-2 or TRBV6-3 and TRBJ1-2, with TRBD1 matching over 7 bases. The source is a human donor in a cohort sampled during active COVID-19. The DNA of the CDR3 is TGTGCCAGCAGTTTGCCTCGGGGACAGTATGGCTACACCTTC. It encodes CASSLPRGQYGYTF.